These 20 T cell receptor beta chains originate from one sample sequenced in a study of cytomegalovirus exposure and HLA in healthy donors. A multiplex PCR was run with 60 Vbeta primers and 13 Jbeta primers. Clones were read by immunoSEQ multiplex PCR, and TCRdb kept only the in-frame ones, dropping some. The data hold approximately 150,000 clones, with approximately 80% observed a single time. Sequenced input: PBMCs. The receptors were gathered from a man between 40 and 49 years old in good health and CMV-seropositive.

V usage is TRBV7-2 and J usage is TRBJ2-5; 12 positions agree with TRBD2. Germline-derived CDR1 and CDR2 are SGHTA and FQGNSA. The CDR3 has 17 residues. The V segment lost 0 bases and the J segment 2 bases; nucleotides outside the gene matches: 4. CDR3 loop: CASSLAPLAGGQETQYF. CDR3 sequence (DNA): TGTGCCAGCAGCTTAGCGCCCCTAGCGGGAGGGCAAGAGACCCAGTACTTC. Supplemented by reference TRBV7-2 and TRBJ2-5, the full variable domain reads GAGVSQSPSNKVTEKGKDVELRCDPISGHTALYWYRQSLGQGLEFLIYFQGNSAPDKSGLPSDRFSAERTGGSVSTLTIQRTQQEDSAVYLCASSLAPLAGGQETQYFGPGTRLLVL.

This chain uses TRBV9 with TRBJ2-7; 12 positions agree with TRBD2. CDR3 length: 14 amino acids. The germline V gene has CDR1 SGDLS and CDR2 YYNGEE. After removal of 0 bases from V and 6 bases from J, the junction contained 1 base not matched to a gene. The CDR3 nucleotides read TGTGCCAGCAGCGTAGGGACTAGCGGGACCGAGCAGTACTTC. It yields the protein CASSVGTSGTEQYF. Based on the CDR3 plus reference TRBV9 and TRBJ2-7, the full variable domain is DSGVTQTPKHLITATGQRVTLRCSPRSGDLSVYWYQQSLDQGLQFLIQYYNGEERAKGNILERFSAQQFPDLHSELNLSSLELGDSALYFCASSVGTSGTEQYFGPGTRLTVT.

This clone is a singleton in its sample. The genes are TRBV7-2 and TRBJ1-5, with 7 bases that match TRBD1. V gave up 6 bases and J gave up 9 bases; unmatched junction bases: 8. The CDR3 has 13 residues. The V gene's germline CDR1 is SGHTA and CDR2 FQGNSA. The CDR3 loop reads CASSRDSGLPQHF. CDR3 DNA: TGTGCCAGCAGTCGGGACAGTGGACTGCCCCAGCATTTT.

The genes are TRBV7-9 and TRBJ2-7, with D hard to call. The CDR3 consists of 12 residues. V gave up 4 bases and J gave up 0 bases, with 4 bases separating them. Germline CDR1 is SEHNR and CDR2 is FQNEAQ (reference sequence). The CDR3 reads CASSSVSYEQYF. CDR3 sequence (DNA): TGTGCCAGCAGCTCGGTCTCCTACGAGCAGTACTTC.

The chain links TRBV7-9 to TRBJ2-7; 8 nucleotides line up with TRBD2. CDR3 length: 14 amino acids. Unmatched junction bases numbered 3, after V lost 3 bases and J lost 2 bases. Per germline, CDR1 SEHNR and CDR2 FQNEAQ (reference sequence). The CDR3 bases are TGTGCCAGCAGCTTCTCGGGAGGGGCCTACGAGCAGTACTTC. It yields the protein CASSFSGGAYEQYF.

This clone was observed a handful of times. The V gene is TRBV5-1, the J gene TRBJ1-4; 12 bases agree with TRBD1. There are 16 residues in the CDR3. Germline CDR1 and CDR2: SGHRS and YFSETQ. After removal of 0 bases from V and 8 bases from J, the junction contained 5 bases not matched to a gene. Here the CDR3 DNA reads TGCGCCAGCAGCTTGGAGGGGACAGGGGGCGGAGAAAAACTGTTTTTT. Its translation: CASSLEGTGGGEKLFF. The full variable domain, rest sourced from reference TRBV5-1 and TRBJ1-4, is KAGVTQTPRYLIKTRGQQVTLSCSPISGHRSVSWYQQTPGQGLQFLFEYFSETQRNKGNFPGRFSGRQFSNSRSEMNVSTLELGDSALYLCASSLEGTGGGEKLFFGSGTQLSVL.

CDR3 protein: CASSLSPSGPFYNTGELFF. Written as DNA, the CDR3 is TGTGCCAGCAGCTTGTCCCCTAGCGGGCCTTTCTATAACACCGGGGAGCTGTTTTTT. This chain links TRBV11-3 with TRBJ2-2; TRBD2 aligns across 8 bases. With V trimmed by 3 bases and J by 2 bases, 14 bases remained unmatched. This CDR3 region has 19 residues. Germline CDR1 and CDR2: SGHNT and YENEEA. Filled out from reference TRBV11-3 and TRBJ2-2, the complete variable domain reads EAGVVQSPRYKIIEKKQPVAFWCNPISGHNTLYWYLQNLGQGPELLIRYENEEAVDDSQLPKDRFSAERLKGVDSTLKIQPAELGDSAVYLCASSLSPSGPFYNTGELFFGEGSRLTVL.

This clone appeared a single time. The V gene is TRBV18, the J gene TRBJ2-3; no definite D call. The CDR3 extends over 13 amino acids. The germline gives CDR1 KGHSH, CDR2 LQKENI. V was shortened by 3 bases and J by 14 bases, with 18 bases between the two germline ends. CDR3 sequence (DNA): TGTGCCAGCTCACCCGGATCTGACAAGAGCCCGTATTTT. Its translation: CASSPGSDKSPYF.

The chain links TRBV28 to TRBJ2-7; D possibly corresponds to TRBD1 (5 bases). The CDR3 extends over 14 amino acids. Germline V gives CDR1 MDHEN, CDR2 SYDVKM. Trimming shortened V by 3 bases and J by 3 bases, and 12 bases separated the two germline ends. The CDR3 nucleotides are TGTGCCAGCAGTTTCCAGGGCTCTGGCTACGAGCAGTACTTC. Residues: CASSFQGSGYEQYF.

The CDR3 is CASSVPVSGANVLTF. The CDR3 DNA reads TGCGCCAGCAGCGTGCCAGTCTCTGGGGCCAACGTCCTGACTTTC. This chain joins TRBV5-1 and TRBJ2-6, with unresolved D. The CDR3 has 15 amino acids. V was trimmed by 4 bases and J by 0 bases, leaving 8 bases between them. Germline CDR1 is SGHRS and CDR2 is YFSETQ. The variable domain in full, completed from reference TRBV5-1 and TRBJ2-6, reads KAGVTQTPRYLIKTRGQQVTLSCSPISGHRSVSWYQQTPGQGLQFLFEYFSETQRNKGNFPGRFSGRQFSNSRSEMNVSTLELGDSALYLCASSVPVSGANVLTFGAGSRLTVL.

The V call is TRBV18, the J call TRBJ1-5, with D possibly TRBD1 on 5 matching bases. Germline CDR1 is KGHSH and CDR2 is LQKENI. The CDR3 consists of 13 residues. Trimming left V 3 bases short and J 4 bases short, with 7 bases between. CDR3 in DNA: TGTGCCAGCTCACCCGACAGTAATCAGCCCCAGCATTTT. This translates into CASSPDSNQPQHF. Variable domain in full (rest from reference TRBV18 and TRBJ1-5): NAGVMQNPRHLVRRRGQEARLRCSPMKGHSHVYWYRQLPEEGLKFMVYLQKENIIDESGMPKERFSAEFPKEGPSILRIQQVVRGDSAAYFCASSPDSNQPQHFGDGTRLSIL.

CDR3: CASSLALAGGPRELFF. In DNA, the CDR3 is TGTGCCAGCAGCTTGGCCCTAGCGGGAGGTCCCCGGGAGCTGTTTTTT. This chain connects TRBV5-4 to TRBJ2-2; 11 bases line up with TRBD2. The CDR3 totals 16 residues. Germline CDR1 is SGHNT and CDR2 is YYREEE (reference sequence). V dropped 0 bases and J dropped 9; count of bases not matched to a gene: 7.

Here the CDR3 reads CASSLKLGVSDTQYF. CDR3 bases: TGTGCCAGCAGCTTGAAACTGGGAGTCTCAGATACGCAGTATTTT. This chain links TRBV5-6 with TRBJ2-3; D perhaps matches TRBD2 (5 bases). CDR3 length: 15 residues. Germline CDR1 and CDR2: SGHDT and YYEEEE. V lost 1 base and J 4 bases, leaving 13 bases between the germline ends.

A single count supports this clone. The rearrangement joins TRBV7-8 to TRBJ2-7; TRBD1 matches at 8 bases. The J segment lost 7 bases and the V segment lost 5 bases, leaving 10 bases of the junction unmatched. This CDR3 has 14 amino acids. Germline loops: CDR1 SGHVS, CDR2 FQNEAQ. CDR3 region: CASSDRGNGREQYF. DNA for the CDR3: TGTGCCAGCAGCGACAGGGGTAATGGTCGGGAGCAGTACTTC.

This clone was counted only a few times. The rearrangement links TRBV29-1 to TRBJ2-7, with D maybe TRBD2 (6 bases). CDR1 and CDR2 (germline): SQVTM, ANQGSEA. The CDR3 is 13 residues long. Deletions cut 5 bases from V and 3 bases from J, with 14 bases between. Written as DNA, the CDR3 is TGCAGCGTTTACCGGGACTCTAACTACGAGCAGTACTTC. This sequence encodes CSVYRDSNYEQYF.

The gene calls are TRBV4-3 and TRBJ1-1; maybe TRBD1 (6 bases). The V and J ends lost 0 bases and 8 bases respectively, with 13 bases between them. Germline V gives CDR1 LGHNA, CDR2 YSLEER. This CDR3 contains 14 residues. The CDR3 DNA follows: TGCGCCAGCAGCCAAGAGGGGCCCGGGACAGAAGCTTTCTTT. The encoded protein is CASSQEGPGTEAFF.

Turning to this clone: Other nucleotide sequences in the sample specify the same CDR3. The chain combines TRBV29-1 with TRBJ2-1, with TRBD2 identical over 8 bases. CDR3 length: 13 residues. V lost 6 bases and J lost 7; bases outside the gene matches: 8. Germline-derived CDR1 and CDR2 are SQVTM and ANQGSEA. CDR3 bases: TGCAGCGTCGGGAGCGGGAGTGAGAATGAGCAGTTCTTC. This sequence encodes CSVGSGSENEQFF.

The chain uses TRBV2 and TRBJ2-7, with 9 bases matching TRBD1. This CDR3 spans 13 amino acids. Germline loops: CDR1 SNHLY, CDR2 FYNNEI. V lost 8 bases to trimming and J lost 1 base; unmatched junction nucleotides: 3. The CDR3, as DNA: TGTGCCAGCGGACAGGGGTATTCCTACGAGCAGTACTTC. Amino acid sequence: CASGQGYSYEQYF.

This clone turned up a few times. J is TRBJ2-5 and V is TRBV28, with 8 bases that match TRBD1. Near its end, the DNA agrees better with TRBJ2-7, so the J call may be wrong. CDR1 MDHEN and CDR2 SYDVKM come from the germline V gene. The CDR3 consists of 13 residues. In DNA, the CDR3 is TGTGCCAGCAGTCCCGGACAGGGCTACGAGCAGTACTTC. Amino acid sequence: CASSPGQGYEQYF.

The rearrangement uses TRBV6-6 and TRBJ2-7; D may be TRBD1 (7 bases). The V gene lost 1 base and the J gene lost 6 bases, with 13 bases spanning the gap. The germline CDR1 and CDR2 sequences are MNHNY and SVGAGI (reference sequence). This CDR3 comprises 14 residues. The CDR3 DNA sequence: TGTGCCAGCAGTTACTTCCAGGGGGGTAGCGAGCAGTACTTC. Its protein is CASSYFQGGSEQYF.